The 17 T cell receptor beta chains given below trace back to one sample, sequenced in a study of cytomegalovirus exposure and HLA in healthy donors. Primers: 60 Vbeta forward and 13 Jbeta reverse. Profiling relied on immunoSEQ multiplex PCR, and the TCRdb table lists in-frame clones only, not all of them. The data contain 99,000 or so clones, more than 70% of them singletons. What was sequenced was PBMCs. The receptors were sampled from a man aged 25 to 40 in good health and CMV-seronegative.

The gene calls are TRBV19 and TRBJ1-5, with a weak D call TRBD1 (5 bases). Trimming stripped 7 bases from V and 2 bases from J, with 15 bases between. This CDR3 has 15 residues. Per germline, CDR1 LNHDA and CDR2 SQIVND (reference sequence). In DNA form, the CDR3 reads TGTGCCAGTAAAACTGCAGGGTGGGGCAATCAGCCCCAGCATTTT. Protein product: CASKTAGWGNQPQHF. The variable domain in full, completed from reference TRBV19 and TRBJ1-5, reads DGGITQSPKYLFRKEGQNVTLSCEQNLNHDAMYWYRQDPGQGLRLIYYSQIVNDFQKGDIAEGYSVSREKKESFPLTVTSAQKNPTAFYLCASKTAGWGNQPQHFGDGTRLSIL.

This rearrangement joins TRBV2 to TRBJ2-1; no clear D. Trimming removed 6 bases from V and 3 bases from J, with 3 bases in between. The CDR3 consists of 11 residues. Looked up from germline, CDR1 is SNHLY and CDR2 is FYNNEI. The CDR3 reads CASSLYNEQFF. The DNA of the CDR3 is TGTGCCAGCAGCCTCTACAATGAGCAGTTCTTC.

The chain recombines TRBV6-5 with TRBJ2-2, with D possibly being TRBD1 (5 bases). The germline V gene has CDR1 MNHEY and CDR2 SVGAGI. V was pared by 0 bases and J by 3 bases, with 11 bases between. There are 16 residues in the CDR3. Here the CDR3 DNA reads TGTGCCAGCAGTTACTCCCGCAGGGCGGACACCGGGGAGCTGTTTTTT. It encodes CASSYSRRADTGELFF.

The chain employs TRBV7-9 and TRBJ2-1, with a tentative D call TRBD2 (6 bases). The V and J ends lost 3 bases and 8 bases respectively, with 17 bases between them. Germline assignment: CDR1 SEHNR and CDR2 FQNEAQ (reference sequence). There are 15 residues in the CDR3. The CDR3 sequence: CASSFAGQIIDEQFF. For the CDR3, the DNA is TGTGCCAGCAGCTTCGCGGGGCAGATCATCGATGAGCAGTTCTTC.

The chain links TRBV9 to TRBJ1-2, with a possible D match to TRBD1 (6 bases). This CDR3 contains 12 residues. V shed 3 bases and J shed 6 bases, with 9 bases lying between them. Germline V gene lookup returns CDR1 SGDLS and CDR2 YYNGEE. This chain's CDR3 is CASSAGADGYTF. The CDR3, as DNA: TGTGCCAGCAGCGCAGGGGCTGATGGCTACACCTTC.

The CDR3 spells CSVSGTGMSGYTF. The CDR3 bases are TGCAGCGTTAGCGGGACAGGGATGAGTGGCTACACCTTC. This chain links TRBV29-1 with TRBJ1-2; 9 bases are shared with TRBD1. The CDR3 sequence is 13 residues long. J gave up 7 bases and V 5 bases, and 8 bases lay outside the gene matches. Germline CDR1 is SQVTM and CDR2 is ANQGSEA.

This chain joins TRBV5-1 and TRBJ2-1, with TRBD2 as a possible D gene (5 bases). Germline lookup yields CDR1 SGHRS and CDR2 YFSETQ. V lost 0 bases and J lost 4, with 14 bases in between. This CDR3 region has 16 residues. For the CDR3, the DNA is TGCGCCAGCAGCTTGGCCCTTGCGACGGGATACAATGAGCAGTTCTTC. Translated, it gives CASSLALATGYNEQFF. The full variable domain, rest sourced from reference TRBV5-1 and TRBJ2-1, is KAGVTQTPRYLIKTRGQQVTLSCSPISGHRSVSWYQQTPGQGLQFLFEYFSETQRNKGNFPGRFSGRQFSNSRSEMNVSTLELGDSALYLCASSLALATGYNEQFFGPGTRLTVL.

The rearrangement uses TRBV7-8 and TRBJ2-3; 9 bases are a match to TRBD2. The germline V gene has CDR1 SGHVS and CDR2 FQNEAQ. The V segment lost 1 base and the J segment 0 bases; nucleotides outside the gene matches: 5. This CDR3 spans 17 amino acids. DNA of the CDR3: TGTGCCAGCAGCTTAGGCGGCGGGAGGGATAGCACAGATACGCAGTATTTT. Translation gives CASSLGGGRDSTDTQYF.

This chain uses TRBV18 with TRBJ2-1; 11 bases map to TRBD2. Germline lookup yields CDR1 KGHSH and CDR2 LQKENI. V lost 3 bases and J lost 5; bases outside the gene matches: 3. The CDR3 runs to 15 residues. The CDR3 sequence is CASSPSSGGNNEQFF. The CDR3 bases are TGTGCCAGCTCACCGTCTAGCGGGGGGAACAATGAGCAGTTCTTC.

The genes are TRBV5-1 and TRBJ2-3; TRBD2 agrees at 9 bases. Germline values: CDR1 SGHRS, CDR2 YFSETQ. V was clipped by 4 bases and J by 2 bases; unmatched bases: 17. The CDR3 length is 19 residues. CDR3 in amino acids: CASSDGLQGLAGITDTQYF. CDR3 coding DNA: TGCGCCAGCAGCGACGGCCTTCAGGGGCTAGCGGGGATCACAGATACGCAGTATTTT.

The rearrangement uses TRBV19 and TRBJ2-7; the match to TRBD1 covers 8 bases. V dropped 7 bases and J dropped 0; count of bases not matched to a gene: 2. CDR3 size: 13 residues. The germline gives CDR1 LNHDA, CDR2 SQIVND (reference sequence). CDR3 sequence reads: CASKGTGSYEQYF. The DNA of the CDR3 is TGTGCCAGTAAAGGGACAGGCTCCTACGAGCAGTACTTC.

The chain couples TRBV29-1 to TRBJ2-3, with 15 nucleotides matching TRBD2. In germline, CDR1 is SQVTM, CDR2 ANQGSEA. V lost 7 bases and J lost 5; bases outside the gene matches: 7. CDR3 size: 15 residues. CDR3 DNA sequence: TGCAGCGGATTGAGGACTAGCGGGAGGGGAGATACGCAGTATTTT. This encodes CSGLRTSGRGDTQYF.

With respect to this clone: Other nucleotide sequences in the sample specify the same CDR3. The chain couples TRBV28 to TRBJ2-2, with 7 bases identical to TRBD1. This CDR3 spans 16 amino acids. The J segment lost 3 bases and the V segment lost 6 bases, leaving 10 bases of the junction unmatched. CDR1 MDHEN and CDR2 SYDVKM come from the germline V gene. CDR3 nucleotides: TGTGCCAGCAGCCCCTCGGGACAGCTATACACCGGGGAGCTGTTTTTT. Residues: CASSPSGQLYTGELFF.

V usage is TRBV28 and J usage is TRBJ2-7; 9 bases are shared with TRBD2. V gave up 6 bases and J gave up 3 bases; unmatched junction bases: 9. The CDR3 length is 15 residues. CDR1 and CDR2 from the germline V gene are MDHEN and SYDVKM. The CDR3 here is CASRPSSGALYEQYF. CDR3 sequence (DNA): TGTGCCAGCAGGCCGTCTAGCGGGGCCCTCTACGAGCAGTACTTC.

CDR3 residues: CASSFDTDYGYTF. The DNA of the CDR3 is TGTGCCAGCAGCTTCGACACAGACTATGGCTACACCTTC. The rearrangement uses TRBV6-6 and TRBJ1-2; D ambiguous. This CDR3 has 13 amino acids. The germline gives CDR1 MNHNY, CDR2 SVGAGI (reference sequence). With 6 bases removed from V and 3 bases from J, the gap between germline ends came to 11 bases.

This chain connects TRBV9 to TRBJ2-7; a possible D gene is TRBD2 (5 bases). Germline lookup yields CDR1 SGDLS and CDR2 YYNGEE. The CDR3 sequence is 14 residues long. Trimming shortened V by 0 bases and J by 3 bases, and 10 bases separated the two germline ends. The CDR3 spells CASSVGTSVYEQYF. In DNA form, the CDR3 reads TGTGCCAGCAGCGTAGGAACTAGTGTCTACGAGCAGTACTTC.

This chain joins TRBV27 and TRBJ2-5; D uncertain. Germline assignment: CDR1 MNHEY and CDR2 SMNVEV (reference sequence). The CDR3 is 15 amino acids. Trimming removed 5 bases at V and 2 bases at J, with 15 bases between. Written as DNA, the CDR3 is TGTGCCAGCAGTGCCTTTTTGAGCTTACAAGAGACCCAGTACTTC. This encodes CASSAFLSLQETQYF.